Listed below are T cell receptor beta chains from one sample, sequenced in a study of blood T cell repertoires in COVID-19. The table came from immunoSEQ multiplex PCR; TCRdb's copy has only in-frame clones and leaves some out. The data contain about 240,000 clones, 85% to 90% of them singletons. The source material was peripheral blood. The receptors come from a man in his 60s with acute or convalescent COVID-19. Each CDR3 is given with its conserved first and last residue. D genes are given only for firm matches. Not every row has a clone size; where given, it reads once, few, many or a size class.

V: TRBV27; size: -; J: TRBJ2-5; D: -; CDR3: CASSLSWAVRETQYF; DNA: TGTGCCAGCAGTTTATCGTGGGCCGTTCGGGAGACCCAGTACTTC
V: TRBV10-3; size: few; J: TRBJ1-1; D: TRBD1; CDR3: CAISESSRDRFTEAFF; DNA: TGTGCCATCAGTGAGTCGAGTAGGGACAGGTTCACTGAAGCTTTCTTT
V: TRBV5-5; size: few; J: TRBJ1-5; D: -; CDR3: CASSLEGRGDQPQHF; DNA: TGTGCCAGCAGCTTGGAGGGCAGGGGAGATCAGCCCCAGCATTTT
V: TRBV28; size: -; J: TRBJ2-3; D: -; CDR3: CASSYGWAGPRDTQYF; DNA: TGTGCCAGCAGTTATGGCTGGGCAGGTCCCCGAGATACGCAGTATTTT
V: TRBV6-5; size: -; J: TRBJ1-1; D: -; CDR3: CASIGRTGGSEAFF; DNA: TGTGCCAGCATTGGACGTACAGGAGGGTCTGAAGCTTTCTTT
V: TRBV28; size: -; J: TRBJ1-3; D: -; CDR3: CASTRSNTIYF; DNA: TGTGCCAGCACCCGTTCAAACACCATATATTTT
V: TRBV27; size: -; J: TRBJ1-2; D: -; CDR3: CASSEYSRGNGYTF; DNA: TGTGCCAGCAGTGAATACTCTCGGGGGAATGGCTACACCTTC
V: TRBV7-9; size: -; J: TRBJ2-1; D: TRBD2; CDR3: CASSFTGLAGVDEQFF; DNA: TGTGCCAGCAGCTTCACGGGACTAGCGGGAGTTGATGAGCAGTTCTTC
V: TRBV7-9; size: once; J: TRBJ1-3; D: -; CDR3: CASSLGTSGNTIYF; DNA: TGTGCCAGCAGCTTAGGGACATCTGGAAACACCATATATTTT
V: TRBV12-3/TRBV12-4; size: -; J: TRBJ1-5; D: -; CDR3: CASSFAGFQPQHF; DNA: TGTGCCAGCAGTTTCGCGGGGTTCCAGCCCCAGCATTTT
V: TRBV5-1; size: -; J: TRBJ2-7; D: -; CDR3: CASSQDYLTGDEQYF; DNA: TGCGCCAGCAGCCAGGACTACCTAACAGGGGACGAGCAGTACTTC
V: TRBV6-5; size: -; J: TRBJ1-6; D: TRBD1; CDR3: CASRQLGQANSPLHF; DNA: TGTGCCAGCAGACAGTTAGGACAGGCTAATTCACCCCTCCACTTT
V: TRBV5-1; size: once; J: TRBJ2-1; D: -; CDR3: CASSFDANNEQFF; DNA: TGCGCCAGCAGCTTCGATGCGAACAATGAGCAGTTCTTC
V: TRBV30; size: -; J: TRBJ2-1; D: -; CDR3: CAWSWKSGYNEQFF; DNA: TGTGCCTGGAGTTGGAAAAGCGGCTACAATGAGCAGTTCTTC
V: TRBV7-2; size: -; J: TRBJ1-4; D: TRBD1; CDR3: CASSSSGTGYEKLFF; DNA: TGTGCCAGCAGCTCATCCGGGACAGGGTATGAAAAACTGTTTTTT
V: TRBV6-5; size: -; J: TRBJ2-3; D: TRBD2; CDR3: CASRTSGTDTQYF; DNA: TGTGCCAGCAGGACTAGCGGCACAGATACGCAGTATTTT
V: TRBV7-2; size: -; J: TRBJ1-3; D: TRBD1; CDR3: CASSLDRGTGNTIYF; DNA: TGTGCCAGCAGCTTGGACAGGGGAACTGGAAACACCATATATTTT
V: TRBV25-1; size: -; J: TRBJ1-1; D: -; CDR3: CASRPSRGNTEAFF; DNA: TGTGCCAGCAGACCTTCAAGGGGGAACACTGAAGCTTTCTTT
V: TRBV16; size: -; J: TRBJ2-1; D: -; CDR3: CASSQSPSLGQFF; DNA: TGTGCCAGCAGCCAATCCCCAAGCCTAGGGCAGTTCTTC
V: TRBV9; size: -; J: TRBJ1-2; D: -; CDR3: CASSSLVGYTF; DNA: TGTGCCAGCAGCTCCTTAGTTGGCTACACCTTC
V: TRBV10-3; size: -; J: TRBJ2-1; D: TRBD2; CDR3: CAISEPRLAGNEQFF; DNA: TGTGCCATCAGTGAACCTCGACTAGCCGGCAATGAGCAGTTCTTC
V: TRBV28; size: -; J: TRBJ1-2; D: TRBD1; CDR3: CASRVPGQGGYGYTF; DNA: TGTGCCAGCAGAGTCCCGGGACAGGGGGGGTATGGCTACACCTTC
V: TRBV5-1; size: -; J: TRBJ2-5; D: -; CDR3: CASSLGAGVETQYF; DNA: TGCGCCAGCAGCTTAGGAGCGGGTGTGGAGACCCAGTACTTC
V: TRBV7-6; size: -; J: TRBJ2-7; D: -; CDR3: CASSLTRGQGTASYEQYF; DNA: TGTGCCAGCAGCTTAACTCGAGGTCAGGGGACGGCTTCGTACGAGCAGTACTTC
V: TRBV6-5; size: -; J: TRBJ1-2; D: -; CDR3: CASSRLPGQEGGYTF; DNA: TGTGCCAGCAGCAGACTACCGGGCCAAGAGGGTGGCTACACCTTC
V: TRBV7-9; size: once; J: TRBJ1-2; D: TRBD1; CDR3: CASSPGTGLRGYTF; DNA: TGTGCCAGCAGCCCCGGGACAGGGTTAAGGGGCTACACCTTC
V: TRBV10-1; size: -; J: TRBJ1-6; D: -; CDR3: CASSECLTETNSPLHF; DNA: TGCGCCAGCAGTGAGTGTCTGACAGAGACAAATTCACCCCTCCACTTT
V: TRBV6-2/TRBV6-3; size: -; J: TRBJ1-4; D: TRBD1; CDR3: CASSPLGQGRNEKLFF; DNA: TGTGCCAGCAGTCCGCTGGGACAGGGGAGAAATGAAAAACTGTTTTTT
V: TRBV28; size: -; J: TRBJ1-5; D: TRBD1; CDR3: CASRSTGANQPQHF; DNA: TGTGCCAGCAGGTCGACAGGGGCCAATCAGCCCCAGCATTTT
V: TRBV6-5; size: -; J: TRBJ2-2; D: -; CDR3: CASRAPTGELFF; DNA: TGTGCCAGCAGGGCTCCTACCGGGGAGCTGTTTTTT
V: TRBV9; size: -; J: TRBJ1-1; D: TRBD1; CDR3: CASSVVGTGEAFF; DNA: TGTGCCAGCAGCGTAGTTGGGACAGGAGAAGCTTTCTTT
V: TRBV5-4; size: -; J: TRBJ1-6; D: TRBD1; CDR3: CASSAPGQNSPLHF; DNA: TGTGCCAGCAGCGCTCCGGGACAGAATTCACCCCTCCACTTT
V: TRBV6-6; size: -; J: TRBJ1-4; D: TRBD1; CDR3: CASQGVREKLFF; DNA: TGTGCCAGCCAGGGGGTGCGTGAAAAACTGTTTTTT
V: TRBV20-1; size: -; J: TRBJ1-4; D: -; CDR3: CSASYWGREKLFF; DNA: TGCAGTGCTAGTTATTGGGGCCGGGAAAAACTGTTTTTT
V: TRBV6-5; size: -; J: TRBJ2-7; D: TRBD2; CDR3: CASSWGGRTSYEQYF; DNA: TGTGCCAGCAGCTGGGGGGGACGGACTTCCTACGAGCAGTACTTC
V: TRBV6-1; size: -; J: TRBJ2-3; D: TRBD1; CDR3: CASSVGTVGRTDTQYF; DNA: TGTGCCAGCAGTGTCGGGACAGTGGGACGCACAGATACGCAGTATTTT
V: TRBV5-6; size: -; J: TRBJ2-1; D: TRBD2; CDR3: CASSPIAGAYNEQFF; DNA: TGTGCCAGCAGCCCAATAGCGGGAGCTTACAATGAGCAGTTCTTC
V: TRBV7-2; size: -; J: TRBJ2-1; D: TRBD2; CDR3: CASSLEASGYNEQFF; DNA: TGTGCCAGCAGCTTAGAAGCTAGCGGTTACAATGAGCAGTTCTTC
V: TRBV7-2; size: -; J: TRBJ2-1; D: TRBD1; CDR3: CASSNRDRGKNEQFF; DNA: TGTGCCAGCAGTAACCGGGACAGGGGGAAAAATGAGCAGTTCTTC
V: TRBV7-2; size: -; J: TRBJ2-4; D: -; CDR3: CASSLTDIQYF; DNA: TGTGCCAGCAGCTTAACGGACATTCAGTACTTC
V: TRBV7-9; size: few; J: TRBJ2-3; D: -; CDR3: CASSLFQPGVDTQYF; DNA: TGTGCCAGCAGCTTATTCCAGCCGGGGGTAGATACGCAGTATTTT
V: TRBV5-1; size: -; J: TRBJ2-7; D: -; CDR3: CASSLGGNSYEQYF; DNA: TGCGCCAGCAGCTTGGGCGGGAACTCCTACGAGCAGTACTTC
V: TRBV27; size: -; J: TRBJ2-1; D: -; CDR3: CASRALGGRNSYNEQFF; DNA: TGTGCCAGCAGGGCCTTAGGTGGGAGGAACTCCTACAATGAGCAGTTCTTC
V: TRBV27; size: once; J: TRBJ1-2; D: -; CDR3: CASSLRENYGYTF; DNA: TGTGCCAGCAGTTTAAGAGAGAACTATGGCTACACCTTC
V: TRBV4-2; size: -; J: TRBJ2-7; D: -; CDR3: CASSQDLGRLADSYEQYF; DNA: TGTGCCAGCAGCCAAGATTTAGGGCGGCTAGCTGATTCCTACGAGCAGTACTTC
V: TRBV28; size: -; J: TRBJ1-2; D: TRBD1; CDR3: CASSLDRVVYGYTF; DNA: TGTGCCAGCAGTTTAGACAGGGTTGTCTATGGCTACACCTTC
V: TRBV5-1; size: -; J: TRBJ2-1; D: TRBD2; CDR3: CASSLTSGSVSEQFF; DNA: TGCGCCAGCAGCTTGACTAGCGGGAGTGTTAGTGAGCAGTTCTTC